A single sample gave rise to the 7 T cell receptor beta chains below, sequenced in a study of blood T cell repertoires in COVID-19. Some clones are missing from TCRdb's copy, which holds only in-frame ones; the method was immunoSEQ multiplex PCR. The sample includes about 120,000 clones, under 90% seen only once; the top ten take approximately 4.5%. Sequencing was carried out using peripheral blood. All receptors derive from a woman aged 70-85 years with acute or convalescent COVID-19.

The chain recombines TRBV19 with TRBJ1-5, with 10 positions matching TRBD1. The V gene end was trimmed by 5 bases and the J gene end by 0 bases; junction bases not matched to a gene: 4. Germline V lookup: CDR1 LNHDA, CDR2 SQIVND (reference sequence). The CDR3 length is 16 residues. The CDR3 protein is CASSARDRGSNQPQHF. The CDR3, as DNA: TGTGCCAGTAGTGCGCGGGACAGGGGTAGCAATCAGCCCCAGCATTTT.

This chain joins TRBV10-3 and TRBJ2-3; 9 bases are a match to TRBD2. J lost 1 base, V lost 2 bases, and 4 bases had no gene match. The CDR3 extends over 16 amino acids. Germline-derived CDR1 and CDR2 are ENHRY and SYGVKD. CDR3 in DNA: TGTGCCATCAGTGAGAGGCTAGCGGGGCGCACAGATACGCAGTATTTT. Translation gives CAISERLAGRTDTQYF.

CDR3 sequence: CASNKRLNEQFF. CDR3 sequence (DNA): TGTGCCAGCAATAAGAGACTAAATGAGCAGTTCTTC. V usage is TRBV2 and J usage is TRBJ2-1, with D perhaps TRBD2 (5 bases). Looked up from germline, CDR1 is SNHLY and CDR2 is FYNNEI. The CDR3 is 12 amino acids. V dropped 7 bases and J dropped 7 bases, with 11 bases sitting between them.

The chain is built from TRBV7-9 and TRBJ2-1, with D possibly being TRBD2 (6 bases). Germline lookup yields CDR1 SEHNR and CDR2 FQNEAQ (reference sequence). The length of the CDR3 is 16 residues. V lost 8 bases to trimming and J lost 4 bases, with 21 bases between them. The CDR3 DNA follows: TGTGCCAGCGGCAATTGGGTTGGGGAGGATTACAATGAGCAGTTCTTC. The encoded protein is CASGNWVGEDYNEQFF.

The chain employs TRBV12-3 or TRBV12-4 and TRBJ1-3; D is unclear. Trimming took 6 bases from V and 6 from J, leaving 9 bases between them. The CDR3 is 12 residues long. CDR3 in DNA: TGTGCCAGCAGGCAGTCAGTAAACACCATATATTTT. Translation: CASRQSVNTIYF.

V and J are TRBV4-1 and TRBJ1-4; 9 bases are a match to TRBD1. CDR1 and CDR2 (germline): MGHRA, YSYEKL. The CDR3 is made up of 14 amino acids. V was clipped by 4 bases and J by 5 bases; unmatched bases: 2. The CDR3 DNA sequence: TGCGCCAGCAGCCTCGGGACAGGGAATGAAAAACTGTTTTTT. It translates to CASSLGTGNEKLFF.

In its sample, this clone was seen once. J is TRBJ2-3 and V is TRBV7-6, with D possibly matching TRBD2 (5 bases). V gave up 5 bases and J gave up 2 bases, with 29 bases separating them. Germline-derived CDR1 and CDR2 are SGHVS and FNYEAQ. This CDR3 is built from 20 residues. The DNA for the CDR3 is TGTGCCAGCAGCCCAGCATGGGATCTGGAGGCAGACTTACCCACAGATACGCAGTATTTT. This encodes CASSPAWDLEADLPTDTQYF.